This T cell receptor (beta chain) was sequenced during a study of PD-L1 blockade in urothelial cancer. The table came from immunoSEQ multiplex PCR; TCRdb's copy has only in-frame clones and leaves some out. The sample has approximately 100,000 clones, roughly 90% seen once. The sample's time point: pretreatment peripheral blood. Each patient contributed between 1 and 8 total time points of blood mononuclear cells, pretreatment and during treatment. The sequenced sample was PBMCs, obtained around atezolizumab (anti-PD-L1) treatment. This sequence was found in an elderly woman with urothelial cancer.

The CDR3 sequence is CASSPGTESNQPQHF. The CDR3 DNA is TGCGCCAGCAGCCCTGGGACAGAGAGCAATCAGCCCCAGCATTTT. The chain joins TRBV5-1 to TRBJ1-5; 7 bases fit TRBD1. The V and J ends lost 4 bases and 1 base, in that order; junction bases with no gene match: 5. From germline, CDR1 is SGHRS and CDR2 YFSETQ. The CDR3 extends over 15 amino acids.